Below, one T cell receptor (beta chain) is given with its context. As yet, its antigen is unknown. The CDR3 totals 14 residues. J was trimmed by 3 bases and V by 4 bases; bases with no gene match: 6. Germline CDR1 is MNHEY and CDR2 is SMNVEV (reference sequence). The data derive from a study of cytomegalovirus exposure and HLA in healthy donors. Study-wide background: Within the Caucasian-associated ancestry cluster were roughly 81% of the roughly 400 genotyped donors. Study results and caveats: Accurate prediction of most subjects' HLA-A and HLA-B alleles from TCR beta sequences was reported. Later analysis identified 15,000 to 20,000 TCR beta sequences associated with HLA alleles, using a false discovery rate threshold of 0.05. Near-uniform donor sequencing depth was presumed by presence/absence analyses.

Researchers ran the PCR with 60 Vbeta and 13 Jbeta primers. Clones were read by immunoSEQ multiplex PCR, and TCRdb kept only the in-frame ones, dropping some. Counted here are fewer than 150,000 clones, over 60% occurring once; the ten biggest clones make up 6.5% to 7%. Sequencing was performed on PBMCs. The sequence was collected from a man aged 35 to 55 in good health and CMV-seropositive. This chain joins TRBV27 and TRBJ2-7, with 7 positions matching TRBD1. The CDR3, as DNA: TGTGCCAGCAGTTCCTCGACAGGGTACTACGAGCAGTACTTC. This encodes CASSSSTGYYEQYF.